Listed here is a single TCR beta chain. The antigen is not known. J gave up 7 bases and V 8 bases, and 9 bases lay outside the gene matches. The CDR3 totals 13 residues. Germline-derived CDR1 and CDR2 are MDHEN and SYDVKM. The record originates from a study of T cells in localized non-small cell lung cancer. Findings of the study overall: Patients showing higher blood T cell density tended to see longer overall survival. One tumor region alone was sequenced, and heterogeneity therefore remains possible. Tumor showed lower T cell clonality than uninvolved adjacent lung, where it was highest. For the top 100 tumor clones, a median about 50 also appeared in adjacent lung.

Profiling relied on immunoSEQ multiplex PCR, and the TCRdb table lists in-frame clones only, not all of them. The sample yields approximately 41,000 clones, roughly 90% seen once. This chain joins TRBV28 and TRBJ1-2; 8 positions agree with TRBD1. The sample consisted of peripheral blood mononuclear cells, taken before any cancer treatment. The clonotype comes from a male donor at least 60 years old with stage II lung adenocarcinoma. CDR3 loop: CASGDGTGGGYTF. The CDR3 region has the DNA TGTGCCAGCGGGGACGGGACAGGAGGTGGCTACACCTTC.